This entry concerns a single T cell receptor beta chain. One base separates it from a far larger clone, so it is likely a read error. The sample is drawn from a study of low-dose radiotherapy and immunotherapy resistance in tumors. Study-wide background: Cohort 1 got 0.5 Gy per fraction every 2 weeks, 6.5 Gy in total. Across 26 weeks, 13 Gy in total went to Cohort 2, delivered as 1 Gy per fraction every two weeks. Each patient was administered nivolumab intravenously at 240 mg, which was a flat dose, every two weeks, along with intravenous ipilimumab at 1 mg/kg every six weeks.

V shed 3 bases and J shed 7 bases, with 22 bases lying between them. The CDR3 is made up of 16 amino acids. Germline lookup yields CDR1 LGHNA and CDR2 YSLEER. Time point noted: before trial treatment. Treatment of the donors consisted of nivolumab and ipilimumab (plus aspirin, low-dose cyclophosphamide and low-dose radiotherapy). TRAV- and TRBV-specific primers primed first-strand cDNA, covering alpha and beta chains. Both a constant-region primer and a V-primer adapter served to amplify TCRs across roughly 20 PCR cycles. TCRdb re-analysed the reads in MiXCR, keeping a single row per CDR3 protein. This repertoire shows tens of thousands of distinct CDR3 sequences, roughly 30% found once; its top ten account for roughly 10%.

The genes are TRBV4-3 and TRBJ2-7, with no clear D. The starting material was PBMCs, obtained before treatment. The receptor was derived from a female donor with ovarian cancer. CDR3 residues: CASSQDGPSSYNEQYF. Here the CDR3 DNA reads TGCGCCAGCAGCCAGGACGGACCGAGCTCCTACAATGAGCAGTACTTC.